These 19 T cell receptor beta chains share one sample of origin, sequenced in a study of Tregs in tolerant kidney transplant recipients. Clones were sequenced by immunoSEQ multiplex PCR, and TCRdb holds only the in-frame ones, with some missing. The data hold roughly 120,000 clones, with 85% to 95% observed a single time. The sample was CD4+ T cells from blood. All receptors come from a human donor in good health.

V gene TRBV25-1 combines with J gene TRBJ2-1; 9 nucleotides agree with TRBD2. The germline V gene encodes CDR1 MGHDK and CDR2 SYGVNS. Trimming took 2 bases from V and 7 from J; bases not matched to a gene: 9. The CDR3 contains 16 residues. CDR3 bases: TGTGCCAGCAGTGAAAGCGGTAGCGGGAGTTCTAATGAGCAGTTCTTC. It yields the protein CASSESGSGSSNEQFF.

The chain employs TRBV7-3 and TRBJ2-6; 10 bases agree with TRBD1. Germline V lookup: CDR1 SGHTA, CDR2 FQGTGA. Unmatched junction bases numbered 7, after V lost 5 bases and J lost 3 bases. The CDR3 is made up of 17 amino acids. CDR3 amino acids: CASSPRQGANGANVLTF. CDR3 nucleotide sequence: TGTGCCAGCAGCCCCAGACAGGGGGCGAATGGGGCCAACGTCCTGACTTTC. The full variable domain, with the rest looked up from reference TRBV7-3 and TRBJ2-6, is GAGVSQTPSNKVTEKGKYVELRCDPISGHTALYWYRQSLGQGPEFLIYFQGTGAADDSGLPNDRFFAVRPEGSVSTLKIQRTERGDSAVYLCASSPRQGANGANVLTFGAGSRLTVL.

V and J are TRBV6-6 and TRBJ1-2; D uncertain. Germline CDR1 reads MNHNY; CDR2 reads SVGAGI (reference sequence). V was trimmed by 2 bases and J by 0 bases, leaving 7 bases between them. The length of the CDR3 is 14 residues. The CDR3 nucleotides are TGTGCCAGCAGTTACCCCTCCTCTAACTATGGCTACACCTTC. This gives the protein CASSYPSSNYGYTF.

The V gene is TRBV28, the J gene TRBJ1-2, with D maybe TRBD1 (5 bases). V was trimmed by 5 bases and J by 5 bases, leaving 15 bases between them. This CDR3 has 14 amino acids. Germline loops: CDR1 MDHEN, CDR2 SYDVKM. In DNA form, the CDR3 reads TGTGCCAGCAGTGCCGGTGGGGCGGCGTATGGCTACACCTTC. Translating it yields CASSAGGAAYGYTF.

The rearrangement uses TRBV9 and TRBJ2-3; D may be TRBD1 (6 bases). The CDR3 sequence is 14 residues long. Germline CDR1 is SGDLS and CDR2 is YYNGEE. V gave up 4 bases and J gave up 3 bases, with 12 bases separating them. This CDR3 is CASSPRTATDTQYF. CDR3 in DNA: TGTGCCAGCAGCCCTCGGACAGCAACAGATACGCAGTATTTT.

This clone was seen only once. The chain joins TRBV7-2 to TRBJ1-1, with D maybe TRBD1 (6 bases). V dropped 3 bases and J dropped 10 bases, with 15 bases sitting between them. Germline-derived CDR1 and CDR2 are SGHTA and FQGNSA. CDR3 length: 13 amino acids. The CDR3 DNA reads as TGTGCCAGCAGCTTGCGGGACAATCGGCGAGCTTTCTTT. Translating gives CASSLRDNRRAFF.

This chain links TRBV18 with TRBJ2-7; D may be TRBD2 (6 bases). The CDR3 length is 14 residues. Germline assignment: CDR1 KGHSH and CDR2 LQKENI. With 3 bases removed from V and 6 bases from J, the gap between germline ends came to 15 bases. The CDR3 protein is CASSPSREVREQYF. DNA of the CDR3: TGTGCCAGCTCACCTAGCAGGGAGGTTCGCGAGCAGTACTTC.

DNA for the CDR3: TGTGCCAGCAGGAGACACAGGGGGACCACAGATACGCAGTATTTT. This codes for CASRRHRGTTDTQYF. The chain couples TRBV6-5 to TRBJ2-3, with 8 nucleotides matching TRBD1. V was pared by 6 bases and J by 2 bases, with 7 bases of the junction left unmatched. From germline, CDR1 is MNHEY and CDR2 SVGAGI. The CDR3 contains 15 residues.

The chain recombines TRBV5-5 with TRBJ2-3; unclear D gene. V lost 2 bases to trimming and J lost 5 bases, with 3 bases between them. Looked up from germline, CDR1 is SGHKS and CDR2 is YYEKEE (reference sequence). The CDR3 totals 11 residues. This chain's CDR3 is CASSFEDTQYF. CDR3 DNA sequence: TGTGCCAGCAGCTTTGAAGATACGCAGTATTTT.

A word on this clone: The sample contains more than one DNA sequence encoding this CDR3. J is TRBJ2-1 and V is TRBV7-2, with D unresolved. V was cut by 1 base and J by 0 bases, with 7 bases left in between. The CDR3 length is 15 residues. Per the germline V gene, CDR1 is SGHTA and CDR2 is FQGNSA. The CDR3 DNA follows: TGTGCCAGCAGCTTAGATTCTAGCTCCTACAATGAGCAGTTCTTC. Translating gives CASSLDSSSYNEQFF.

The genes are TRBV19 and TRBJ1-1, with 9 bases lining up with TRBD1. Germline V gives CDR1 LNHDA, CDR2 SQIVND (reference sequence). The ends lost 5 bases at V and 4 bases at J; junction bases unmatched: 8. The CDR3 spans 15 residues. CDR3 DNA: TGTGCCAGTAGTGTGGACAGGGGAGTCGCCACTGAAGCTTTCTTT. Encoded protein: CASSVDRGVATEAFF. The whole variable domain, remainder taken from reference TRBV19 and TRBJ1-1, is DGGITQSPKYLFRKEGQNVTLSCEQNLNHDAMYWYRQDPGQGLRLIYYSQIVNDFQKGDIAEGYSVSREKKESFPLTVTSAQKNPTAFYLCASSVDRGVATEAFFGQGTRLTVV.

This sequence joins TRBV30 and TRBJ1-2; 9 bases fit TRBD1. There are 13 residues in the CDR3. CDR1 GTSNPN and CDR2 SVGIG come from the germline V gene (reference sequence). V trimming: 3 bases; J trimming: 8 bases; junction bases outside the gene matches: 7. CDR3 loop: CAWRNRGPGGYTF. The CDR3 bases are TGTGCCTGGAGAAACAGGGGGCCGGGAGGCTACACCTTC. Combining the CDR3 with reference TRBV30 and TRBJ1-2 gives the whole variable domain SQTIHQWPATLVQPVGSPLSLECTVEGTSNPNLYWYRQAAGRGLQLLFYSVGIGQISSEVPQNLSASRPQDRQFILSSKKLLLSDSGFYLCAWRNRGPGGYTFGSGTRLTVV.

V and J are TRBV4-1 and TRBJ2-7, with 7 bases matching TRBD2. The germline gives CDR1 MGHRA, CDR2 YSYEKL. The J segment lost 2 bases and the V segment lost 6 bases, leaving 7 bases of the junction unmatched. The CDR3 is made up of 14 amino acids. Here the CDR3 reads CASRRSGEAYEQYF. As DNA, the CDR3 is TGCGCCAGCAGACGCAGCGGGGAAGCCTACGAGCAGTACTTC.

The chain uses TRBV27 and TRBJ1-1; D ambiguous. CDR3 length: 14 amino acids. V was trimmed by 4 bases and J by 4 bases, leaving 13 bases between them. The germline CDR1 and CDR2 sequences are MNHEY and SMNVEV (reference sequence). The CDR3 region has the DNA TGTGCCAGCAGTTGGGCGACCAAAGGCACTGAAGCTTTCTTT. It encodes CASSWATKGTEAFF.

CDR3 region: CASSPDSYQPQHF. In nucleotides, the CDR3 is TGTGCCAGCAGCCCGGACAGCTATCAGCCCCAGCATTTT. J is TRBJ1-5 and V is TRBV7-9; D may be TRBD1 (6 bases). Trimming took off 5 bases at V and 5 bases at J, with 10 bases between the two ends. CDR1 and CDR2 from the germline V gene are SEHNR and FQNEAQ (reference sequence). The CDR3 is made up of 13 amino acids.

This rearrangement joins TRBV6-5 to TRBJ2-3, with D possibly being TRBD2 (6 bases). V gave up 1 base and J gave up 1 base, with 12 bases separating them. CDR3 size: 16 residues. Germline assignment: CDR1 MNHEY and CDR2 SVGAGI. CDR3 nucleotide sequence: TGTGCCAGCAGTTACTATGGTAGCGGTGGCACAGATACGCAGTATTTT. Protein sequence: CASSYYGSGGTDTQYF.

The CDR3 DNA sequence: TGCGCCAGCAGCTTGGAGTTAGCGAGGGAGACCCAGTACTTC. Translating it yields CASSLELARETQYF. The chain recombines TRBV5-1 with TRBJ2-5, with D perhaps TRBD2 (5 bases). Germline assignment: CDR1 SGHRS and CDR2 YFSETQ. Trimming left V 0 bases short and J 5 bases short, with 11 bases between. The CDR3 runs 14 residues. Full variable domain (missing parts from reference TRBV5-1 and TRBJ2-5): KAGVTQTPRYLIKTRGQQVTLSCSPISGHRSVSWYQQTPGQGLQFLFEYFSETQRNKGNFPGRFSGRQFSNSRSEMNVSTLELGDSALYLCASSLELARETQYFGPGTRLLVL.

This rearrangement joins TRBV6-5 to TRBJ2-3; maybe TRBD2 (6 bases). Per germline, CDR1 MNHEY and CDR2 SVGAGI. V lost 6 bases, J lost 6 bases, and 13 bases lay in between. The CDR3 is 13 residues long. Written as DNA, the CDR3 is TGTGCCAGCAGACCCCCGGCGGGGGATACGCAGTATTTT. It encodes CASRPPAGDTQYF.

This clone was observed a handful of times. The CDR3 here is CASSLLQVNGYTF. The DNA for the CDR3 is TGTGCCAGCAGCCTCCTACAGGTGAATGGCTACACCTTC. V gene TRBV7-2 combines with J gene TRBJ1-2; perhaps TRBD1 as D (5 bases). Germline CDR1 and CDR2: SGHTA and FQGNSA. The CDR3 runs to 13 residues. Trimming cost V 5 bases and J 6 bases, with 13 bases left between them.